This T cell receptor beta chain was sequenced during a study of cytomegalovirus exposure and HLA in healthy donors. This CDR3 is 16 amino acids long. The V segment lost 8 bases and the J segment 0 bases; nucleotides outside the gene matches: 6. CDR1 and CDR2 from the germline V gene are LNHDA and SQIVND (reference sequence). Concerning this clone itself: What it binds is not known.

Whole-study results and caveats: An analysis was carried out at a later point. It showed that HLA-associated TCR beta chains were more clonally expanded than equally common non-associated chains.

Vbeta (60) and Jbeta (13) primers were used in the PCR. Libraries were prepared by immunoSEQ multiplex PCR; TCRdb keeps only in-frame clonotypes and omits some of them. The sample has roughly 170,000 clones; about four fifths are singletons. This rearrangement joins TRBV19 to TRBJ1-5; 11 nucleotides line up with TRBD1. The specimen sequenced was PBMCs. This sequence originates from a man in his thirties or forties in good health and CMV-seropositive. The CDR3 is CASCGQGASSNQPQHF. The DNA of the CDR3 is TGTGCCAGTTGTGGACAGGGGGCAAGTAGCAATCAGCCCCAGCATTTT.